This entry is about one T cell receptor beta chain. Antigen specificity is unknown. The sequence runs out 3 residues before the end of the CDR3; the remainder is reconstructed from the germline J gene. This specimen comes from a study of T cells in women clearing cervical HPV infection. Study details: Controls were women whose single incident HPV16 infection cleared within 12 months without precancer or cancer. Case blood was drawn when the lesion was first found; control blood after infection became undetectable. The study's findings and limits: T-cell numbers per sample were unknown and may explain richness differences.

Germline V gene lookup returns CDR1 DFQATT and CDR2 SNEGSKA (reference sequence). The CDR3 totals 13 residues. The J segment lost 3 bases and the V segment lost 6 bases, leaving 5 bases of the junction unmatched. Clones were sequenced by immunoSEQ multiplex PCR, and TCRdb holds only the in-frame ones, with some missing. The listing contains some 28,000 clones. The genes are TRBV20-1 and TRBJ2-7; TRBD1 agrees at 10 bases. The source is a woman between 18 and 70 years old with a cervical HPV16 infection that either progressed to CIN3+ or cleared (not recorded which). The sample consisted of blood buffy coat. CDR3 loop: CSAPGTGVYEQYF. The covered CDR3 bases are TGCAGTGCCCCCGGGACAGGGGTCTACGAG.